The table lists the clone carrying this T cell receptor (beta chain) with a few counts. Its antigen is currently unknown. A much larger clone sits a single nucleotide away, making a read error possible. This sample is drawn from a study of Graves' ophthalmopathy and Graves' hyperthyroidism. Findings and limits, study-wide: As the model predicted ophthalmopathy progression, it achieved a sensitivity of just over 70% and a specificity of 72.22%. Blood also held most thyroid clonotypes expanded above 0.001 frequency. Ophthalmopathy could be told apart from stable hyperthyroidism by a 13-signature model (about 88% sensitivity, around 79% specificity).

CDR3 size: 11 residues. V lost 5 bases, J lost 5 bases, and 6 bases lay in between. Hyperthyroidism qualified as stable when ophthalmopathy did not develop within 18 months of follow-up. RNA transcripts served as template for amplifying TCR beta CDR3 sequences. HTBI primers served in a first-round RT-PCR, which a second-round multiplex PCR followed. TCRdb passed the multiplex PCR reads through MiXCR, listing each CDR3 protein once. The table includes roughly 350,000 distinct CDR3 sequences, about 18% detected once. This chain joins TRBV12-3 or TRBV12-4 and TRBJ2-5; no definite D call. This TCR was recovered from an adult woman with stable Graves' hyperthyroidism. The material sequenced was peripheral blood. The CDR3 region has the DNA TGTGCCAGCAGTCATCCGGAGACCCAGTACTTC. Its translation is CASSHPETQYF.